What follows are 14 T cell receptor beta chains derived from one specimen sequenced in a study of cytomegalovirus exposure and HLA in healthy donors. Use of 60 Vbeta and 13 Jbeta primers characterized the PCR. Clones were read by immunoSEQ multiplex PCR, and TCRdb kept only the in-frame ones, dropping some. The table shows tens of thousands of clones, with roughly four fifths occurring only once. The specimen sequenced was PBMCs. The source is a man younger than 45 in good health and CMV-seronegative.

The J gene is TRBJ1-1, the V gene TRBV19, with D perhaps matching TRBD1 (5 bases). This CDR3 is built from 15 residues. Between the trimmed V and J ends, which lost 5 bases and 0 bases, there was a span of 13 bases. Looked up from germline, CDR1 is LNHDA and CDR2 is SQIVND (reference sequence). The CDR3 coding sequence is TGTGCCAGTAGTGGGCGGGGCATCATGAACACTGAAGCTTTCTTT. Its translation is CASSGRGIMNTEAFF.

This chain links TRBV18 with TRBJ1-1; D remains unclear. The CDR3 is 13 amino acids. V lost 4 bases and J lost 1, with 7 bases in between. Germline loops: CDR1 KGHSH, CDR2 LQKENI. The CDR3: CASSLNRNTEAFF. DNA of the CDR3: TGTGCCAGCTCACTCAACAGGAACACTGAAGCTTTCTTT.

This clone has just one count. The chain employs TRBV5-5 and TRBJ2-2, with D possibly matching TRBD2 (5 bases). With 4 bases removed from V and 1 base from J, the gap between germline ends came to 11 bases. This CDR3 has 15 amino acids. The germline gives CDR1 SGHKS, CDR2 YYEKEE (reference sequence). For the CDR3, the DNA is TGTGCCAGCAGCCGGCGGGTTCAGAACACCGGGGAGCTGTTTTTT. The encoded protein is CASSRRVQNTGELFF.

The chain uses TRBV7-6 and TRBJ2-1, with 9 positions matching TRBD2. CDR3 length: 15 residues. The trim removed 7 bases at V and 4 bases at J, leaving 8 bases unmatched. Germline-derived CDR1 and CDR2 are SGHVS and FNYEAQ. The CDR3 protein is CASTPTSGRYNEQFF. CDR3 nucleotide sequence: TGTGCCAGCACCCCTACTAGCGGGCGATACAATGAGCAGTTCTTC.

This clone was seen just once. The V call is TRBV5-6, the J call TRBJ1-2, with TRBD1 matching over 9 bases. The CDR3 is made up of 15 amino acids. J gave up 3 bases and V 3 bases, and 6 bases lay outside the gene matches. The germline CDR1 and CDR2 sequences are SGHDT and YYEEEE. CDR3 residues: CASSSAGTGYYGYTF. CDR3 DNA: TGTGCCAGCAGCTCGGCCGGGACAGGGTACTATGGCTACACCTTC.

This chain links TRBV27 with TRBJ2-7; 8 bases agree with TRBD1. With V trimmed by 5 bases and J by 0 bases, 18 bases remained unmatched. Per germline, CDR1 MNHEY and CDR2 SMNVEV (reference sequence). This CDR3 is built from 19 residues. CDR3 nucleotide sequence: TGTGCCAGCAGTCCCTATTCTAGTGGGTCAGGGGGCTTCTCCTACGAGCAGTACTTC. Translated: CASSPYSSGSGGFSYEQYF.

V gene TRBV5-1 combines with J gene TRBJ1-2, with D possibly TRBD1 on 5 matching bases. Between the trimmed V and J ends, which lost 0 bases and 4 bases, there was a span of 13 bases. CDR1 SGHRS and CDR2 YFSETQ come from the germline V gene. The CDR3 contains 15 residues. The CDR3 bases are TGCGCCAGCAGCTTGGCTTCCGCAGGGCTCTATGGCTACACCTTC. Its protein product is CASSLASAGLYGYTF.

This clone came up once. Germline and junction disagree at one end, which may indicate a read error. This sequence joins TRBV7-9 and TRBJ1-4; tentatively, D is TRBD1 (6 bases). The CDR3 is 15 amino acids. Germline lookup yields CDR1 SEHNR and CDR2 FQNEAQ (reference sequence). Written as DNA, the CDR3 is TGTTCCAGCAGCCCGGGACATGCAACTAATGAAAAACTGTTTTTT. As protein: CSSSPGHATNEKLFF.

This chain uses TRBV4-1 with TRBJ2-5; 9 bases are shared with TRBD1. J was trimmed by 6 bases and V by 0 bases; bases with no gene match: 8. Germline-derived CDR1 and CDR2 are MGHRA and YSYEKL. CDR3 length: 16 amino acids. CDR3 residues: CASSQELQGAGKTQYF. The CDR3, as DNA: TGCGCCAGCAGCCAAGAGCTACAGGGGGCCGGTAAGACCCAGTACTTC.

The chain has TRBV29-1 and TRBJ2-1, with 16 bases aligning to TRBD2. The CDR3 runs to 17 residues. Germline values: CDR1 SQVTM, CDR2 ANQGSEA. The junction had 10 bases not matched to a gene; V was cut back by 4 bases and J by 7 bases. This CDR3 is CSVVRGLAGGKGNEQFF. As DNA, the CDR3 is TGCAGCGTTGTTAGGGGACTAGCGGGGGGGAAGGGGAATGAGCAGTTCTTC.

The CDR3 is CASGGGVTPYEQYV. CDR3 coding DNA: TGTGCCAGCGGGGGGGGAGTAACCCCCTACGAGCAGTACGTC. The J gene is TRBJ2-7, the V gene TRBV7-3, with 7 nucleotides matching TRBD2. Losses at the gene ends were 8 bases for V and 2 bases for J; bases not matched to a gene: 9. The CDR3 contains 14 residues. Per the germline V gene, CDR1 is SGHTA and CDR2 is FQGTGA.

The V gene is TRBV19, the J gene TRBJ2-3; 11 bases line up with TRBD2. This CDR3 is 16 amino acids long. The J segment lost 2 bases and the V segment lost 6 bases, leaving 7 bases of the junction unmatched. Germline V gene data show CDR1 as LNHDA and CDR2 as SQIVND (reference sequence). The CDR3, as DNA: TGTGCCAGTAGAAGGATAGCGGGGGGGCCCACAGATACGCAGTATTTT. Translating it yields CASRRIAGGPTDTQYF.

This clone was counted once. This chain uses TRBV4-1 with TRBJ2-7; weak D call: TRBD1 (7 bases). Trimming shortened V by 0 bases and J by 4 bases, and 13 bases separated the two germline ends. The CDR3 runs to 15 residues. CDR1 and CDR2 (germline): MGHRA, YSYEKL. For the CDR3, the DNA is TGCGCCAGCAGCCAAGAAAAGGCAGGGGGGTACGAGCAGTACGTC. It translates to CASSQEKAGGYEQYV.

The rearrangement uses TRBV11-3 and TRBJ2-1; TRBD2 aligns across 12 bases. The CDR3 runs to 17 residues. With 5 bases clipped from V and 6 bases from J, the junction kept 11 bases outside the gene matches. Germline values: CDR1 SGHNT, CDR2 YENEEA. The CDR3 DNA reads TGTGCCAGCAGCGGACGACTGGCTAGCGGGGGGGGCAATGAGCAGTTCTTC. Its protein product is CASSGRLASGGGNEQFF.